This T cell receptor (beta chain) came from a study of T cell responses to AZD1222 COVID-19 vaccine. Study results and caveats: At baseline, seropositivity was found in only six or seven AZD1222 recipients.

As concerns this clone: Its antigen is undetermined.

Clones were sequenced by immunoSEQ multiplex PCR, and TCRdb holds only the in-frame ones, with some missing. The top ten clones hold around 0.57% of a sample with around 250,000 clones, 93% of them seen once. The CDR3 has 16 amino acids. The germline CDR1 and CDR2 sequences are SGHDN and FVKESK. The V end lost 2 bases, the J end lost 3 bases, and 14 bases lay between the germline ends. This specimen was peripheral blood, taken on day 0 of AZD1222 vaccination. The gene calls are TRBV14 and TRBJ1-3; TRBD1 might be the D (5 bases). The TCR sequence derives from an adult in good health. CDR3 loop: CASSQMTGLHGNTIYF. The CDR3 DNA is TGTGCCAGCAGCCAAATGACGGGGCTGCATGGAAACACCATATATTTT. Full variable domain (missing parts from reference TRBV14 and TRBJ1-3): EAGVTQFPSHSVIEKGQTVTLRCDPISGHDNLYWYRRVMGKEIKFLLHFVKESKQDESGMPNNRFLAERTGGTYSTLKVQPAELEDSGVYFCASSQMTGLHGNTIYFGEGSWLTVV.